This record covers a single TCR beta chain. The antigen remains undetermined. Prepared libraries of TCR beta cDNA carried unique molecular identifiers. TCRdb re-analysed the PCR reads in MiXCR, keeping a single row per CDR3 protein. The table includes over 700,000 distinct CDR3 sequences, 25% to 30% detected once. The sample is drawn from a study of post-analysis software for immune sequencing data. Study overall: Some patients lacked subtype; others had relapsing-remitting, secondary progressive or progressive-relapsing disease.

The study, taken as a whole, reports: Included in a set of about five TRBV segments more frequent in patients than controls were TRBV5-6, TRBV5-1 and TRBV20-1.

Germline V gene data show CDR1 as MNHEY and CDR2 as SVGEGT. CDR3 length equals 14 residues. The V and J ends lost 6 bases and 4 bases respectively, with 15 bases between them. The sequenced sample consisted of blood. The chain joins TRBV6-2 or TRBV6-3 to TRBJ2-5; D tentatively reads TRBD1 or TRBD2 (6 bases each). This TCR was recovered from a girl under 18 with multiple sclerosis. This CDR3 reads CASRRPGGGETQYF. The CDR3 DNA reads TGTGCCAGCAGAAGGCCCGGGGGCGGAGAGACCCAGTACTTC.